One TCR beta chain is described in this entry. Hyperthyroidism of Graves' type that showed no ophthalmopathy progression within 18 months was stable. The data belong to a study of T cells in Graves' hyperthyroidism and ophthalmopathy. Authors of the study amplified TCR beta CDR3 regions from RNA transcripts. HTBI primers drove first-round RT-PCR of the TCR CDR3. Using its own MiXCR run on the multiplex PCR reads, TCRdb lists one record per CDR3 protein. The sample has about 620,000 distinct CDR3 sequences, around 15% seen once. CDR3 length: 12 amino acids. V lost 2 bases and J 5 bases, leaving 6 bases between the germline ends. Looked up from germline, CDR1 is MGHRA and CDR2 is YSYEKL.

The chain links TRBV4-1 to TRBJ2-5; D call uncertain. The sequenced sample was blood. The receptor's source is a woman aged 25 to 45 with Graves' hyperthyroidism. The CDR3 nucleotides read TGCGCCAGCAGCCAAAACGGGGAGACCCAGTACTTC. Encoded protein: CASSQNGETQYF.